This T cell receptor beta chain stems from a study of shared clonotypes between healthy human individuals. At the level of the study: The study used three CD4 naive, three CD4 memory, two CD8 naive and one CD8 memory plate per donor.

Ends included, the CDR3 has 16 residues. On this clone: Because the CDR3's place on the DNA is in doubt, the DNA is left out and the CDR3 is given as listed by TCRdb.

Using immunoSEQ multiplex PCR, the repertoire was profiled, and TCRdb retains in-frame clones only, with some absent. The sample lists roughly 2,300,000 clones, under 95% seen once, with around 0.38% in the top ten. None of the donors, who were healthy HIV-negative adults, had recently had acute infections or vaccinations. This chain joins TRBV21-1 and TRBJ1-3; the table's D gene call, TRBD1, was not cross checked with the DNA. TRBV21-1 is flagged as a pseudogene. Source material: naive CD4+ T cells from PBMCs. The subset is: CD45RA+ positively selected. This receptor was taken from a man aged 18 to 30 in good health. Some clones in this sample may be carry-over from other donors' samples. Here the CDR3 reads CASSKGTVGSGNTIYF.